This TCR beta chain is from a study of blood T cell repertoires in COVID-19. Study context: The origin of the acute and convalescent COVID-19 samples was the United States, Italy and Spain.

The germline V and J ends were trimmed by 1 base and 2 bases, with 11 bases remaining between them. Germline-derived CDR1 and CDR2 are SGHTA and FQGNSA. CDR3 size: 15 residues. Some clones are missing from TCRdb's copy, which holds only in-frame ones; the method was immunoSEQ multiplex PCR. The table has approximately 34,000 clones, about nine tenths seen once. Worth noting for this clone: Different DNA sequences within this sample yield the same CDR3.

Sequencing input: peripheral blood. The sequence came from a man in his 60s with active COVID-19. The chain has TRBV7-2 and TRBJ2-5; possible D gene TRBD1, 6 bases. The CDR3 sequence: CASSLGGGLQETQYF. CDR3 bases: TGTGCCAGCAGCTTAGGTGGGGGCCTTCAAGAGACCCAGTACTTC.